These 29 T cell receptor beta chains came from one sample sequenced in a study of CD8 T cells in Susac syndrome. cDNA came from approximately 0.5 to 1 ug RNA primed by random hexamers. MiXCR, run by TCRdb on the immunoSEQ multiplex PCR reads, gives a single entry per CDR3 protein. The sample includes around 200,000 distinct CDR3 sequences, roughly 95% of them seen just once. The sequencing sample was made of CD4+ T cells from PBMCs. The receptors here all came from a human donor with Susac syndrome.

The chain couples TRBV20-1 to TRBJ2-7; TRBD2 matches 13 bases. V was pared by 0 bases and J by 7 bases, with 12 bases of the junction left unmatched. This CDR3 region has 17 residues. Germline CDR1 is DFQATT and CDR2 is SNEGSKA (reference sequence). CDR3: CSARDWTSGGRATEQYF. The DNA of the CDR3 is TGCAGTGCTAGAGACTGGACTAGCGGGGGCCGAGCTACGGAGCAGTACTTC.

This chain connects TRBV9 to TRBJ2-7; D gene ambiguous. The CDR3 has 14 amino acids. With 0 bases removed from V and 1 base from J, the gap between germline ends came to 8 bases. CDR1 SGDLS and CDR2 YYNGEE come from the germline V gene. The CDR3 DNA is TGTGCCAGCAGCGTAGATCCCAGATCCTACGAGCAGTACTTC. Translating it yields CASSVDPRSYEQYF. Looking up the rest from reference TRBV9 and TRBJ2-7 gives the full variable domain: DSGVTQTPKHLITATGQRVTLRCSPRSGDLSVYWYQQSLDQGLQFLIQYYNGEERAKGNILERFSAQQFPDLHSELNLSSLELGDSALYFCASSVDPRSYEQYFGPGTRLTVT.

The chain recombines TRBV3-1 with TRBJ2-2, with 7 bases identical to TRBD2. The CDR3 spans 15 residues. Germline V gives CDR1 LGHDT, CDR2 YNNKEL (reference sequence). With 1 base clipped from V and 1 base from J, the junction kept 0 bases outside the gene matches. The CDR3 loop reads CASSQGGGNTGELFF. The DNA of the CDR3 is TGTGCCAGCAGCCAAGGCGGGGGGAACACCGGGGAGCTGTTTTTT.

This clonotype was recorded once. This chain connects TRBV7-2 to TRBJ2-3; D perhaps matches TRBD2 (6 bases). This CDR3 is built from 15 residues. Germline V gene data show CDR1 as SGHTA and CDR2 as FQGNSA. V was shortened by 5 bases and J by 4 bases, with 16 bases between the two germline ends. The CDR3 DNA reads as TGTGCCAGCAGCCCGGGACTTAGGGATCCAGATACGCAGTATTTT. Translating it yields CASSPGLRDPDTQYF.

This clonotype has a single count. The chain carries TRBV12-3 or TRBV12-4 and TRBJ1-6; 9 nucleotides match TRBD1. This CDR3 contains 14 residues. Trimming at V came to 6 bases and at J to 7 bases, leaving 4 bases not matched to a gene. The CDR3, as DNA: TGTGCCAGCAGGGGGACAGGGATGAATTCACCCCTCCACTTT. Protein product: CASRGTGMNSPLHF.

V gene TRBV30 combines with J gene TRBJ1-2; D unclear. V lost 3 bases and J lost 2, with 10 bases in between. This CDR3 region has 13 residues. Germline CDR1 GTSNPN, CDR2 SVGIG (reference sequence). CDR3 sequence reads: CAWSQGRNYGYTF. The CDR3 bases are TGTGCCTGGAGCCAAGGGAGGAACTATGGCTACACCTTC.

This clonotype was observed a few times. The rearrangement uses TRBV19 and TRBJ2-7; D could derive from TRBD1 or TRBD2 (6 bases each). Germline CDR1 LNHDA, CDR2 SQIVND (reference sequence). The CDR3 is 14 amino acids. Between the trimmed V and J ends, which lost 6 bases and 0 bases, there was a span of 12 bases. The CDR3 is CASSLGGSSYEQYF. DNA of the CDR3: TGTGCCAGTAGCCTAGGGGGGAGCTCCTACGAGCAGTACTTC.

The chain couples TRBV5-1 to TRBJ2-5, with unresolved D. The germline V gene has CDR1 SGHRS and CDR2 YFSETQ. Trimming cost V 0 bases and J 1 base, with 10 bases left between them. The CDR3 is 15 amino acids. CDR3 in DNA: TGCGCCAGCAGCTTGGACATGCTCCGCCAAGAGACCCAGTACTTC. As protein: CASSLDMLRQETQYF.

The CDR3 here is CASSSPAGEQYF. The CDR3 bases are TGTGCCAGCAGCTCCCCAGCTGGCGAGCAGTACTTC. J is TRBJ2-7 and V is TRBV11-2; D is unclear. Germline CDR1 SGHAT, CDR2 FQNNGV. The CDR3 is 12 residues long. V was clipped by 4 bases and J by 6 bases, with 10 bases between them.

The J gene is TRBJ2-3, the V gene TRBV5-1; unclear D gene. Germline V gene sequence: CDR1 SGHRS, CDR2 YFSETQ. CDR3 length equals 15 residues. V was clipped by 0 bases and J by 2 bases, with 10 bases between them. The CDR3 is CASSLVGPYTDTQYF. The CDR3 DNA reads as TGCGCCAGCAGCTTGGTCGGGCCCTACACAGATACGCAGTATTTT.

V gene TRBV5-1 combines with J gene TRBJ1-1; D is ambiguous. Germline V gene sequence: CDR1 SGHRS, CDR2 YFSETQ. The length of the CDR3 is 12 residues. The ends were cut back, 0 bases at V and 5 bases at J, with 5 bases in the middle. As DNA, the CDR3 is TGCGCCAGCAGCTTGGCCAGTACTGAAGCTTTCTTT. Encoded protein: CASSLASTEAFF.

This chain uses TRBV12-3 or TRBV12-4 with TRBJ1-6, with 10 bases matching TRBD1. The V segment lost 6 bases and the J segment 8 bases; nucleotides outside the gene matches: 4. CDR3 length: 14 residues. The DNA for the CDR3 is TGTGCCAGCAGCCCCGGGACAGGGGATTCACCCCTCCACTTT. It translates to CASSPGTGDSPLHF.

The sample holds a few counts of this clonotype. The gene calls are TRBV18 and TRBJ2-6; TRBD1 aligns across 9 bases. This CDR3 has 16 amino acids. CDR1 is KGHSH and CDR2 is LQKENI in the germline V gene. V trimming: 2 bases; J trimming: 4 bases; junction bases outside the gene matches: 3. Here the CDR3 DNA reads TGTGCCAGCTCACCAAACAGGGGGCCGGGGGCCAACGTCCTGACTTTC. Its translation is CASSPNRGPGANVLTF.

This chain connects TRBV2 to TRBJ2-2; 8 bases are a match to TRBD1. There are 15 residues in the CDR3. CDR1 is SNHLY and CDR2 is FYNNEI in the germline V gene. Trimming removed 6 bases from V and 3 bases from J; junction bases left unmatched: 6. The CDR3 region has the DNA TGTGCCAGCAGGGACAGGGTCGGAGACACCGGGGAGCTGTTTTTT. This translates into CASRDRVGDTGELFF. Filled out from reference TRBV2 and TRBJ2-2, the complete variable domain reads EPEVTQTPSHQVTQMGQEVILRCVPISNHLYFYWYRQILGQKVEFLVSFYNNEISEKSEIFDDQFSVERPDGSNFTLKIRSTKLEDSAMYFCASRDRVGDTGELFFGEGSRLTVL.

The chain links TRBV30 to TRBJ1-2; 9 bases are shared with TRBD1. The CDR3 has 14 residues. V trimming: 2 bases; J trimming: 4 bases; junction bases outside the gene matches: 5. Germline CDR1 GTSNPN, CDR2 SVGIG (reference sequence). The CDR3 protein is CAWSPDRGLYGYTF. The CDR3 region has the DNA TGTGCCTGGAGTCCGGACAGGGGACTCTATGGCTACACCTTC.

The chain employs TRBV12-3 or TRBV12-4 and TRBJ2-3; D uncertain. The ends were cut back, 2 bases at V and 4 bases at J, with 4 bases in the middle. The CDR3 runs to 12 residues. The CDR3 is CASSLFPDTQYF. CDR3 nucleotide sequence: TGTGCCAGCAGTTTATTTCCAGATACGCAGTATTTT.

The V and J genes are TRBV30 and TRBJ1-6; D gene uncertain. This CDR3 comprises 14 residues. Trimming took off 1 base at V and 1 base at J, with 5 bases between the two ends. Germline V lookup: CDR1 GTSNPN, CDR2 SVGIG (reference sequence). The CDR3 spells CAWSGGSYNSPLHF. The CDR3 DNA follows: TGTGCCTGGAGTGGAGGATCCTATAATTCACCCCTCCACTTT. Full variable domain (outside the CDR3, taken from reference TRBV30 and TRBJ1-6): SQTIHQWPATLVQPVGSPLSLECTVEGTSNPNLYWYRQAAGRGLQLLFYSVGIGQISSEVPQNLSASRPQDRQFILSSKKLLLSDSGFYLCAWSGGSYNSPLHFGNGTRLTVT.

This sequence joins TRBV6-5 and TRBJ2-1; 12 nucleotides agree with TRBD2. The germline V gene encodes CDR1 MNHEY and CDR2 SVGAGI. The J segment lost 10 bases and the V segment lost 4 bases, leaving 8 bases of the junction unmatched. The CDR3 is 15 amino acids. The CDR3, as DNA: TGTGCCAGCAGTTTCACTAGCGGGGGGCAAAAAGAGCAGTTCTTC. The encoded protein is CASSFTSGGQKEQFF.

The V call is TRBV7-9, the J call TRBJ1-2; D not resolved. This CDR3 is built from 13 residues. V was cut by 6 bases and J by 6 bases, with 14 bases left in between. The germline V gene has CDR1 SEHNR and CDR2 FQNEAQ (reference sequence). The CDR3 sequence is CASSPFRQNGYTF. The CDR3 region has the DNA TGTGCCAGCAGTCCATTTCGACAAAATGGCTACACCTTC.

The chain employs TRBV29-1 and TRBJ2-2; TRBD1 matches 11 bases. V shed 6 bases, J shed 3 bases, and the junction held 9 bases outside the gene matches. The CDR3 covers 16 residues. Germline V gene lookup returns CDR1 SQVTM and CDR2 ANQGSEA. CDR3 sequence (DNA): TGCAGCGTCTACGACTCGGGACAGGGGGACACCGGGGAGCTGTTTTTT. Amino acid sequence: CSVYDSGQGDTGELFF.

The V and J genes are TRBV5-4 and TRBJ2-1, with D possibly matching TRBD2 (5 bases). The germline CDR1 and CDR2 sequences are SGHNT and YYREEE (reference sequence). V was clipped by 4 bases and J by 3 bases, with 11 bases between them. The CDR3 consists of 14 residues. This CDR3 is CASSRGLDYNEQFF. The CDR3 DNA sequence: TGTGCCAGCAGCCGCGGACTGGACTACAATGAGCAGTTCTTC.

The rearrangement uses TRBV5-4 and TRBJ2-2, with 10 bases aligning to TRBD2. Germline loops: CDR1 SGHNT, CDR2 YYREEE (reference sequence). The CDR3 has 16 residues. Germline trimming cut 5 bases from V and 1 base from J; bases unmatched to any gene: 5. CDR3 coding DNA: TGTGCCAGCAGGGCTAGCGGGGGCCAGAACACCGGGGAGCTGTTTTTT. This encodes CASRASGGQNTGELFF.

This clonotype turned up a few times. The V and J genes are TRBV12-3 or TRBV12-4 and TRBJ2-3, with TRBD1 identical over 7 bases. This CDR3 has 15 amino acids. With V trimmed by 5 bases and J by 1 base, 6 bases remained unmatched. The chain's CDR3 is CASSLRQGGTDTQYF. For the CDR3, the DNA is TGTGCCAGCAGTCTGCGACAGGGAGGCACAGATACGCAGTATTTT.

The CDR3 DNA sequence: TGCAGCGCTGGACAGGGTGGCAATGAGCAGTTCTTC. This gives the protein CSAGQGGNEQFF. J is TRBJ2-1 and V is TRBV29-1, with TRBD1 matching 8 bases. The germline CDR1 and CDR2 sequences are SQVTM and ANQGSEA. CDR3 length: 12 residues. The V segment lost 7 bases and the J segment 6 bases; nucleotides outside the gene matches: 5.

The chain recombines TRBV20-1 with TRBJ2-1; D call uncertain. Between the trimmed V and J ends, which lost 0 bases and 5 bases, there was a span of 11 bases. The CDR3 spans 14 residues. CDR1 DFQATT and CDR2 SNEGSKA come from the germline V gene (reference sequence). The CDR3 spells CSARDRRLNNEQFF. The CDR3 DNA reads as TGCAGTGCTAGAGATCGCCGATTAAACAATGAGCAGTTCTTC.

The chain couples TRBV5-4 to TRBJ2-7, with 7 bases aligning to TRBD1. Germline V gene lookup returns CDR1 SGHNT and CDR2 YYREEE (reference sequence). The CDR3 loop spans 14 amino acids. Unmatched junction bases numbered 8, after V lost 3 bases and J lost 5 bases. DNA for the CDR3: TGTGCCAGCAGCTCTCCGGGACAGATGGACGAGCAGTACTTC. Its translation: CASSSPGQMDEQYF.

The genes are TRBV30 and TRBJ1-3; D is undetermined. V lost 2 bases and J lost 2, with 1 base in between. The CDR3 is made up of 11 amino acids. Germline V gives CDR1 GTSNPN, CDR2 SVGIG (reference sequence). The CDR3 here is CAWSTGNTIYF. CDR3 bases: TGTGCCTGGAGTACTGGAAACACCATATATTTT.

This clonotype was counted between two and nine times. The chain combines TRBV27 with TRBJ2-1, with D hard to call. In germline, CDR1 is MNHEY, CDR2 SMNVEV (reference sequence). Trimming pared 4 bases from V and 2 bases from J, leaving 6 bases between. The CDR3 runs 13 residues. The CDR3 reads CASSSGPYNEQFF. The CDR3 bases are TGTGCCAGCAGTTCTGGACCCTACAATGAGCAGTTCTTC.

The chain employs TRBV9 and TRBJ2-1, with 7 bases lining up with TRBD2. V lost 1 base to trimming and J lost 3 bases; unmatched junction nucleotides: 7. The germline gives CDR1 SGDLS, CDR2 YYNGEE. The CDR3 has 16 residues. DNA of the CDR3: TGTGCCAGCAGCGTATTAAGTGGGGGGGGCTACAATGAGCAGTTCTTC. Encoded protein: CASSVLSGGGYNEQFF.